These 23 T cell receptor beta chains were sequenced from one sample in a study of blood T cell repertoires in COVID-19. Clones were sequenced by immunoSEQ multiplex PCR, and TCRdb holds only the in-frame ones, with some missing. Of hundreds of thousands of clones listed, roughly 85% were seen once; the top ten hold about 1.9%. The sequencing sample was made of PBMCs or T cells enriched from blood (not recorded which). Receptors were obtained from a woman aged 30 to 39 who had been exposed to COVID-19.

This clone was detected ten times or more. The rearrangement joins TRBV28 to TRBJ1-1, with D unclear. Germline V CDR1 and CDR2: MDHEN, SYDVKM. Trimming cost V 8 bases and J 6 bases, with 13 bases left between them. This CDR3 has 12 residues. The CDR3 DNA sequence: TGTGCCAGCCTTACGGCAGGTCCTGAAGCTTTCTTT. Protein: CASLTAGPEAFF.

This chain joins TRBV7-2 and TRBJ1-2; 10 bases align to TRBD1. The J segment lost 8 bases and the V segment lost 5 bases, leaving 11 bases of the junction unmatched. Germline CDR1 SGHTA, CDR2 FQGNSA. The CDR3 runs 15 residues. For the CDR3, the DNA is TGTGCCAGCAGCCAAGACAGGGGGCAAGGTTGGGGCTACACCTTC. Its protein is CASSQDRGQGWGYTF.

This clone was recorded only once. The V call is TRBV7-9, the J call TRBJ2-3; TRBD2 aligns across 7 bases. The CDR3 is 14 amino acids. The V gene end was trimmed by 7 bases and the J gene end by 8 bases; junction bases not matched to a gene: 12. Germline V CDR1 and CDR2: SEHNR, FQNEAQ (reference sequence). The CDR3 DNA sequence: TGTGCCAGCACCCCTATTGCGGGAGTGGGTACGCAGTATTTT. Encoded protein: CASTPIAGVGTQYF.

V and J are TRBV19 and TRBJ1-1; 8 nucleotides match TRBD1. Germline trimming cut 5 bases from V and 3 bases from J; bases unmatched to any gene: 8. The length of the CDR3 is 15 residues. In germline, CDR1 is LNHDA, CDR2 SQIVND (reference sequence). The CDR3, as DNA: TGTGCCAGTAGTCTCCCCGGGACAGGAGACACTGAAGCTTTCTTT. It encodes CASSLPGTGDTEAFF.

The V call is TRBV7-9, the J call TRBJ2-2, with 9 positions matching TRBD1. This CDR3 spans 19 amino acids. J lost 0 bases, V lost 4 bases, and 12 bases had no gene match. The germline V gene encodes CDR1 SEHNR and CDR2 FQNEAQ (reference sequence). The CDR3 bases are TGTGCCAGCAGCTCTCCCCCGGACAGGGGACTCGCGAACACCGGGGAGCTGTTTTTT. Translating it yields CASSSPPDRGLANTGELFF.

The chain employs TRBV28 and TRBJ1-1; TRBD1 matches 9 bases. Per germline, CDR1 MDHEN and CDR2 SYDVKM. V was pared by 6 bases and J by 1 base, with 12 bases of the junction left unmatched. CDR3 size: 17 residues. CDR3 in amino acids: CASRELQGAPRNTEAFF. The CDR3, as DNA: TGTGCCAGCAGGGAATTACAGGGGGCGCCTCGGAACACTGAAGCTTTCTTT.

CDR3: CASSLGAGTEAFF. CDR3 DNA sequence: TGTGCCAGCAGCTTAGGAGCAGGCACTGAAGCTTTCTTT. This chain uses TRBV7-9 with TRBJ1-1; D unresolved. Trimming took 1 base from V and 4 from J, leaving 7 bases between them. CDR3 length: 13 amino acids. The V gene's germline CDR1 is SEHNR and CDR2 FQNEAQ (reference sequence).

The chain joins TRBV21-1 to TRBJ2-3; no check of the table's D call, TRBD2, against the DNA was made. TRBV21-1 is deemed a pseudogene. CDR3 size: 14 residues. The CDR3 protein is CASSTLKCTDTQYF. CDR3 DNA sequence: TGTGCCAGCAGCACCCTAAAGTGCACAGATACGCAGTATTTT.

The genes are TRBV24-1 and TRBJ1-1; 7 nucleotides agree with TRBD1. Germline-derived CDR1 and CDR2 are KGHDR and SFDVKD. Trimming took 4 bases from V and 6 from J; bases not matched to a gene: 4. The CDR3 runs to 13 residues. The CDR3 spells CATSDPDRAEAFF. The CDR3 region has the DNA TGTGCCACCAGTGACCCAGACAGGGCTGAAGCTTTCTTT.

The chain has TRBV7-9 and TRBJ1-2; 7 bases map to TRBD1. CDR3 length equals 15 residues. Germline CDR1 is SEHNR and CDR2 is FQNEAQ (reference sequence). V was pared by 1 base and J by 6 bases, with 8 bases of the junction left unmatched. CDR3 amino acids: CASSLGVLQGNGYTF. The CDR3 nucleotides are TGTGCCAGCAGCTTAGGAGTTCTACAGGGGAATGGCTACACCTTC.

CDR3 bases: TGCGCCAGCAGCCAAGATCGCGGCGGCCCTCATAACTATGGCTACACCTTC. Protein sequence: CASSQDRGGPHNYGYTF. The rearrangement links TRBV4-3 to TRBJ1-2; D is undetermined. V lost 0 bases, J lost 1 base, and 15 bases lay in between. Looked up from germline, CDR1 is LGHNA and CDR2 is YSLEER. The length of the CDR3 is 17 residues.

The sample holds one count of this clone. This rearrangement joins TRBV18 to TRBJ1-2; D is ambiguous. The CDR3 is made up of 16 amino acids. The V and J ends lost 5 bases and 6 bases respectively, with 22 bases between them. Germline loops: CDR1 KGHSH, CDR2 LQKENI. CDR3 region: CASSSNSLKDYDGYTF. The CDR3 coding sequence is TGTGCCAGCTCATCGAATAGTCTCAAGGACTATGATGGCTACACCTTC. Full variable domain (missing parts from reference TRBV18 and TRBJ1-2): NAGVMQNPRHLVRRRGQEARLRCSPMKGHSHVYWYRQLPEEGLKFMVYLQKENIIDESGMPKERFSAEFPKEGPSILRIQQVVRGDSAAYFCASSSNSLKDYDGYTFGSGTRLTVV.

The V and J genes are TRBV10-3 and TRBJ1-4; the match to TRBD1 covers 9 bases. Germline V gene lookup returns CDR1 ENHRY and CDR2 SYGVKD. V lost 6 bases and J lost 7; bases outside the gene matches: 6. The CDR3 has 14 residues. For the CDR3, the DNA is TGTGCCATCAGCGAGACAGGGGGACGTGAAAAACTGTTTTTT. It specifies CAISETGGREKLFF.

V is TRBV7-6 and J is TRBJ2-2, with 12 bases lining up with TRBD2. This CDR3 is built from 17 residues. V was clipped by 5 bases and J by 1 base; unmatched bases: 5. Germline assignment: CDR1 SGHVS and CDR2 FNYEAQ. CDR3 sequence: CASSTRLAGVNTGELFF. For the CDR3, the DNA is TGTGCCAGCAGCACCAGACTAGCGGGAGTGAACACCGGGGAGCTGTTTTTT.

V and J are TRBV28 and TRBJ2-7; D is uncertain. The germline CDR1 and CDR2 sequences are MDHEN and SYDVKM. This CDR3 is built from 14 residues. The V end lost 3 bases, the J end lost 1 base, and 10 bases lay between the germline ends. The DNA of the CDR3 is TGTGCCAGCAGTTTCCAGTTGACTTCCTACGAGCAGTACTTC. This gives the protein CASSFQLTSYEQYF.

J is TRBJ1-1 and V is TRBV5-4; no firm D call. V was cut by 1 base and J by 1 base, with 8 bases left in between. This CDR3 has 14 amino acids. CDR1 and CDR2 from the germline V gene are SGHNT and YYREEE (reference sequence). This chain's CDR3 is CASSLWGGNTEAFF. DNA of the CDR3: TGTGCCAGCAGCTTGTGGGGAGGGAACACTGAAGCTTTCTTT.

The chain employs TRBV7-2 and TRBJ1-1; D possibly corresponds to TRBD1 (5 bases). Per germline, CDR1 SGHTA and CDR2 FQGNSA. Deletions cut 6 bases from V and 4 bases from J, with 12 bases between. This CDR3 region has 13 residues. The CDR3 region has the DNA TGTGCCAGCAGTAGATGGACAACCACTGAAGCTTTCTTT. This codes for CASSRWTTTEAFF.

CDR3 nucleotide sequence: TGTGCCAGCAGTTTAAACAGACAGGGAGGAGGAGAAAAACTGTTTTTT. It is translated as CASSLNRQGGGEKLFF. The chain joins TRBV6-5 to TRBJ1-4, with TRBD1 matching 7 bases. The CDR3 contains 16 residues. V lost 4 bases, J lost 8 bases, and 13 bases stayed unmatched. Germline V CDR1 and CDR2: MNHEY, SVGAGI.

V gene TRBV3-1 (or the pseudogene TRBV3-2) combines with J gene TRBJ1-3, with a tentative D call TRBD1 (5 bases). This CDR3 comprises 13 residues. Deletions cut 6 bases from V and 8 bases from J, with 14 bases between. Germline CDR1 reads LGHDT; CDR2 reads YNNKEL (reference sequence). CDR3 sequence reads: CASRHPQEDTIYF. CDR3 DNA sequence: TGTGCCAGCAGACATCCACAGGAAGACACCATATATTTT.

V is TRBV4-1 and J is TRBJ2-7; TRBD1 aligns across 8 bases. The CDR3 has 18 amino acids. The germline CDR1 and CDR2 sequences are MGHRA and YSYEKL. Losses at the gene ends were 2 bases for V and 0 bases for J; bases not matched to a gene: 12. The CDR3 bases are TGCGCCAGCAGCCAAACCGGGACAGGTACCCTTAGCTCCTACGAGCAGTACTTC. The encoded protein is CASSQTGTGTLSSYEQYF.

The genes are TRBV28 and TRBJ1-5; perhaps TRBD1 as D (5 bases). This CDR3 spans 16 amino acids. Germline-derived CDR1 and CDR2 are MDHEN and SYDVKM. The V and J ends lost 0 bases and 0 bases respectively, with 9 bases between them. DNA for the CDR3: TGTGCCAGCAGTTTATGGACAGTGTATAGCAATCAGCCCCAGCATTTT. Translated: CASSLWTVYSNQPQHF.

The V gene is TRBV3-1 (or the pseudogene TRBV3-2), the J gene TRBJ1-6, with 10 nucleotides matching TRBD1. In germline, CDR1 is LGHDT, CDR2 YNNKEL (reference sequence). The CDR3 runs to 18 residues. Trimming took 0 bases from V and 5 from J; bases not matched to a gene: 7. Here the CDR3 DNA reads TGTGCCAGCAGCCAAGAAGGTTTAGGGACAGGGGATAATTCACCCCTCCACTTT. It yields the protein CASSQEGLGTGDNSPLHF.

The gene calls are TRBV19 and TRBJ2-2, with TRBD2 matching over 11 bases. The V and J ends lost 0 bases and 3 bases, in that order; junction bases with no gene match: 3. Germline CDR1 LNHDA, CDR2 SQIVND (reference sequence). There are 17 residues in the CDR3. CDR3 DNA: TGTGCCAGTAGTATAGATGTGACTAGCGGGGACACCGGGGAGCTGTTTTTT. Residues: CASSIDVTSGDTGELFF.